This T cell receptor beta chain was sequenced during a study of OX40 agonist ivuxolimab in advanced cancers. Comments on this clone: Its antigen is unidentified.

TCRdb's copy holds only in-frame clones and misses some; the assay was immunoSEQ multiplex PCR. The sample has some 62,000 clones, roughly nine tenths seen once; the top ten hold approximately 5.2%. Study observations and caveats: Among the lowest levels of clonal expansion were found in partial responders at 0.1-3.0 mg/kg.

With 5 bases removed from V and 3 bases from J, the gap between germline ends came to 17 bases. Germline V gene data show CDR1 as SEHNR and CDR2 as FQNEAQ (reference sequence). The CDR3 runs 16 residues. Specimen: CD4+ or CD8+ T cells sorted from blood, collected in a trial of the OX40 agonist ivuxolimab. The chain couples TRBV7-9 to TRBJ1-3; perhaps TRBD1 as D (5 bases). The sequence came from an adult with an advanced solid tumor such as melanoma, head and neck, liver or kidney cancer. The CDR3 protein is CASSPEGFFDGNTIYF. The CDR3 DNA is TGTGCCAGCAGCCCCGAGGGGTTTTTCGATGGAAACACCATATATTTT.